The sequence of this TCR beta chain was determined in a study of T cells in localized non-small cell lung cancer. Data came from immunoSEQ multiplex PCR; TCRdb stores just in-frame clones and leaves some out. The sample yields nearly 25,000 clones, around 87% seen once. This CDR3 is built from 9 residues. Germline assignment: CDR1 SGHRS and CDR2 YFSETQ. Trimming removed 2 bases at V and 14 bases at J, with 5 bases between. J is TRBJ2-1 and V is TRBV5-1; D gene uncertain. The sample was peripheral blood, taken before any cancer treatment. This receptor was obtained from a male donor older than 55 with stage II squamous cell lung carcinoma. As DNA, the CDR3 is TGCGCCAGCAGCTTACCCGAGTTCTTC. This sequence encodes CASSLPEFF.